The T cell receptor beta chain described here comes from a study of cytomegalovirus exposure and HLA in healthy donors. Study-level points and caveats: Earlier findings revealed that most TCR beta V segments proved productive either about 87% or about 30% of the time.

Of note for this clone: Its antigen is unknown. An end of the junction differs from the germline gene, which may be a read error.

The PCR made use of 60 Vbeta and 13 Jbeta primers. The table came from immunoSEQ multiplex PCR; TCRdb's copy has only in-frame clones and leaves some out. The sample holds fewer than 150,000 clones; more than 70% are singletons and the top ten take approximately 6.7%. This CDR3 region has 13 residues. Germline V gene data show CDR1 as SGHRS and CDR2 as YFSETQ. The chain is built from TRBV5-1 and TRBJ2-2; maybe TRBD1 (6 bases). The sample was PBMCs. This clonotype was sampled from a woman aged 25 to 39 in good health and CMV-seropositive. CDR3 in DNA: TGCGCCAGCAGCCGGACAGAGAACGGGAAGCTGTTTTTT. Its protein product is CASSRTENGKLFF.